Below are 24 T cell receptor beta chains sequenced from a single sample in a study of T cell responses to AZD1222 COVID-19 vaccine. Data came from immunoSEQ multiplex PCR; TCRdb stores just in-frame clones and leaves some out. The sample includes under 30,000 clones, over 80% seen only once; the top ten take approximately 8.1%. The input for sequencing was peripheral blood, taken 28 days after the second AZD1222 dose. The receptor set was obtained from an adult who received the AZD1222 COVID-19 vaccine.

The chain joins TRBV9 to TRBJ2-1; D is unresolved. This CDR3 spans 15 amino acids. Germline CDR1 and CDR2: SGDLS and YYNGEE. The V end was cut by 0 bases, the J end by 3 bases, with 10 bases between. CDR3 DNA sequence: TGTGCCAGCAGCGTAGATCGGGCCAGCTACAATGAGCAGTTCTTC. This gives the protein CASSVDRASYNEQFF.

The V and J genes are TRBV12-5 and TRBJ2-7; no clear D. Germline V CDR1 and CDR2: LGHNT, FRNRAP. Trimming removed 0 bases from V and 5 bases from J, with 5 bases in between. The CDR3 spans 12 residues. The CDR3 nucleotides read TGTGCTAGTGGTTTGGTAGGTGACGAGCAGTACTTC. Amino acid sequence: CASGLVGDEQYF.

About this clone itself: Mismatch with germline at one junction end may stem from a read error. V is TRBV6-2 or TRBV6-3 and J is TRBJ1-2; D unresolved. This CDR3 is 13 amino acids long. Germline CDR1 MNHEY, CDR2 SVGEGT. DNA of the CDR3: TGTGCCAGCAGTTACGGCCCTTCCTATAGCTACACCTTC. This encodes CASSYGPSYSYTF.

The chain recombines TRBV11-2 with TRBJ2-7, with D possibly called TRBD1 or TRBD2 (5 bases each). The length of the CDR3 is 14 residues. Germline V gene sequence: CDR1 SGHAT, CDR2 FQNNGV. The V gene lost 1 base and the J gene lost 5 bases, with 12 bases spanning the gap. CDR3 bases: TGTGCCAGCAGCTTAGGTGGGGGTATCAACGAGCAGTACTTC. Encoded protein: CASSLGGGINEQYF.

The chain joins TRBV14 to TRBJ2-5, with 9 bases aligning to TRBD1. Germline V gene sequence: CDR1 SGHDN, CDR2 FVKESK. There are 16 residues in the CDR3. After removal of 4 bases from V and 5 bases from J, the junction contained 11 bases not matched to a gene. CDR3 protein: CASSLTGTGKRETQYF. CDR3 DNA sequence: TGTGCCAGCAGCCTAACCGGGACAGGGAAGAGGGAGACCCAGTACTTC.

The chain has TRBV9 and TRBJ1-6; D remains unclear. V was cut by 4 bases and J by 0 bases, with 11 bases left in between. The CDR3 consists of 16 residues. The germline V gene encodes CDR1 SGDLS and CDR2 YYNGEE. The CDR3 loop is CASSPQRSSYNSPLHF. CDR3 sequence (DNA): TGTGCCAGCAGCCCCCAGAGGAGCTCCTATAATTCACCCCTCCACTTT.

The chain joins TRBV10-3 to TRBJ2-2; 10 nucleotides line up with TRBD1. V lost 5 bases, J lost 5 bases, and 5 bases stayed unmatched. The CDR3 has 15 residues. The germline V gene encodes CDR1 ENHRY and CDR2 SYGVKD. CDR3 protein: CAISPGQGSTGELFF. The CDR3 DNA follows: TGTGCCATCAGTCCGGGACAGGGGAGTACCGGGGAGCTGTTTTTT.

The V and J genes are TRBV7-2 and TRBJ1-2, with unresolved D. In germline, CDR1 is SGHTA, CDR2 FQGNSA. The CDR3 runs to 12 residues. The germline V and J ends were trimmed by 2 bases and 10 bases, with 11 bases remaining between them. CDR3 residues: CASSLTLVDYTF. CDR3 DNA: TGTGCCAGCAGCTTAACTCTAGTGGACTACACCTTC. The full variable domain, completed using reference TRBV7-2 and TRBJ1-2, is GAGVSQSPSNKVTEKGKDVELRCDPISGHTALYWYRQSLGQGLEFLIYFQGNSAPDKSGLPSDRFSAERTGGSVSTLTIQRTQQEDSAVYLCASSLTLVDYTFGSGTRLTVV.

V and J are TRBV18 and TRBJ2-3, with D unclear. The CDR3 runs to 15 residues. The germline V gene has CDR1 KGHSH and CDR2 LQKENI. Trimming removed 3 bases at V and 5 bases at J, with 15 bases between. CDR3 loop: CASSPSIVKGDTQYF. The CDR3 DNA reads as TGTGCCAGCTCACCTTCCATAGTCAAAGGAGATACGCAGTATTTT.

This chain uses TRBV21-1 with TRBJ2-1; the D call of TRBD1 is as the table states it, not checked on the DNA. TRBV21-1 is a documented pseudogene. CDR3 length: 15 residues. CDR3 loop: CASPRGPQPYNEQFF. The CDR3 nucleotides are TGTGCCAGCCCCAGGGGGCCGCAACCGTACAATGAGCAGTTCTTC.

The CDR3 reads CASTWGTYFSGNTIYF. The CDR3 nucleotides are TGTGCCAGCACCTGGGGGACATATTTCTCTGGAAACACCATATATTTT. The chain combines TRBV7-2 with TRBJ1-3, with D possibly matching TRBD1 (6 bases). V was trimmed by 7 bases and J by 0 bases, leaving 16 bases between them. This CDR3 region has 16 residues. Per the germline V gene, CDR1 is SGHTA and CDR2 is FQGNSA.

V usage is TRBV30 and J usage is TRBJ1-6, with D maybe TRBD1 (5 bases). CDR1 is GTSNPN, CDR2 SVGIG, per germline (reference sequence). Trimming removed 0 bases from V and 4 bases from J, with 13 bases in between. The CDR3 runs 16 residues. CDR3 sequence reads: CAWSVEPGPYNSPLHF. CDR3 sequence (DNA): TGTGCCTGGAGTGTAGAGCCAGGGCCTTATAATTCACCCCTCCACTTT.

The chain recombines TRBV30 with TRBJ1-1, with 8 bases lining up with TRBD1. Germline V CDR1 and CDR2: GTSNPN, SVGIG (reference sequence). The V gene end was trimmed by 3 bases and the J gene end by 3 bases; junction bases not matched to a gene: 9. The CDR3 is made up of 15 amino acids. This chain's CDR3 is CAWRPDRGRDTEAFF. CDR3 nucleotides: TGTGCCTGGAGACCTGACAGGGGCAGGGACACTGAAGCTTTCTTT.

The chain employs TRBV7-3 and TRBJ2-5; D uncertain. Between the trimmed V and J ends, which lost 3 bases and 2 bases, there was a span of 10 bases. CDR1 is SGHTA and CDR2 is FQGTGA in the germline V gene. The length of the CDR3 is 14 residues. Here the CDR3 DNA reads TGTGCCAGCAGCTTCGGCTGGCAGCAAGAGACCCAGTACTTC. It encodes CASSFGWQQETQYF.

This chain connects TRBV7-3 to TRBJ2-6; the D gene is possibly TRBD1 (5 bases). Trimming left V 3 bases short and J 0 bases short, with 9 bases between. This CDR3 contains 16 residues. Per the germline V gene, CDR1 is SGHTA and CDR2 is FQGTGA. CDR3 in amino acids: CASSFRQTSGANVLTF. CDR3 sequence (DNA): TGTGCCAGCAGCTTCCGACAGACCTCTGGGGCCAACGTCCTGACTTTC. Drawing the rest from reference TRBV7-3 and TRBJ2-6, the complete variable domain is GAGVSQTPSNKVTEKGKYVELRCDPISGHTALYWYRQSLGQGPEFLIYFQGTGAADDSGLPNDRFFAVRPEGSVSTLKIQRTERGDSAVYLCASSFRQTSGANVLTFGAGSRLTVL.

The rearrangement joins TRBV28 to TRBJ1-4; tentative D call: TRBD1 (6 bases). The CDR3 contains 16 residues. Germline values: CDR1 MDHEN, CDR2 SYDVKM. Trimming removed 4 bases from V and 0 bases from J, with 12 bases in between. The CDR3 nucleotides are TGTGCCAGCAGTTCTCGGGGGCCTGCAACTAATGAAAAACTGTTTTTT. Amino acid sequence: CASSSRGPATNEKLFF. Looking up the rest from reference TRBV28 and TRBJ1-4 gives the full variable domain: DVKVTQSSRYLVKRTGEKVFLECVQDMDHENMFWYRQDPGLGLRLIYFSYDVKMKEKGDIPEGYSVSREKKERFSLILESASTNQTSMYLCASSSRGPATNEKLFFGSGTQLSVL.

V and J are TRBV28 and TRBJ2-3; D is perhaps TRBD2 (5 bases). The CDR3 covers 11 residues. CDR1 is MDHEN, CDR2 SYDVKM, per germline. Deletions cut 6 bases from V and 7 bases from J, with 8 bases between. CDR3 amino acids: CASSRRNTQYF. The CDR3 DNA reads TGTGCCAGCAGCCGGAGGAATACGCAGTATTTT. Full variable domain (rest looked up from reference TRBV28 and TRBJ2-3): DVKVTQSSRYLVKRTGEKVFLECVQDMDHENMFWYRQDPGLGLRLIYFSYDVKMKEKGDIPEGYSVSREKKERFSLILESASTNQTSMYLCASSRRNTQYFGPGTRLTVL.

V usage is TRBV7-2 and J usage is TRBJ2-3; maybe TRBD2 (5 bases). Germline CDR1 SGHTA, CDR2 FQGNSA. This CDR3 contains 15 residues. Between the trimmed V and J ends, which lost 5 bases and 1 base, there was a span of 13 bases. CDR3 nucleotide sequence: TGTGCCAGCAGCCCCACTAGGGTCGGCACAGATACGCAGTATTTT. The encoded protein is CASSPTRVGTDTQYF.

V is TRBV9 and J is TRBJ1-3, with D unresolved. The CDR3 sequence is 14 residues long. From germline, CDR1 is SGDLS and CDR2 YYNGEE. Trimming stripped 2 bases from V and 8 bases from J, with 14 bases between. The CDR3 sequence: CASSVSVDRDTIYF. The CDR3 region has the DNA TGTGCCAGCAGCGTGTCGGTGGATCGGGACACCATATATTTT.

This chain links TRBV5-4 with TRBJ2-2, with 7 positions matching TRBD1. V dropped 0 bases and J dropped 7; count of bases not matched to a gene: 6. Germline CDR1 and CDR2: SGHNT and YYREEE (reference sequence). This CDR3 is 15 amino acids long. The DNA of the CDR3 is TGTGCCAGCAGCTTGGGACAGGGTGGGAACGGGGAGCTGTTTTTT. It translates to CASSLGQGGNGELFF.

V is TRBV3-1 (or the pseudogene TRBV3-2) and J is TRBJ1-1; D is undetermined. The CDR3 runs to 14 residues. Trimming removed 0 bases at V and 8 bases at J, with 13 bases between. Germline loops: CDR1 LGHDT, CDR2 YNNKEL (reference sequence). CDR3 residues: CASSQDLGTAEAFF. The DNA for the CDR3 is TGTGCCAGCAGCCAAGATCTCGGTACAGCCGAAGCTTTCTTT.

This clone occurred once. The rearrangement joins TRBV27 to TRBJ2-7; TRBD2 aligns across 14 bases. Losses at the gene ends were 3 bases for V and 1 base for J; bases not matched to a gene: 2. The CDR3 has 16 residues. Germline V gene data show CDR1 as MNHEY and CDR2 as SMNVEV (reference sequence). In DNA form, the CDR3 reads TGTGCCAGCAGTTTCGGACTAGCGGGAGGTTCCTACGAGCAGTACTTC. This sequence encodes CASSFGLAGGSYEQYF.

This rearrangement joins TRBV18 to TRBJ1-5, with a possible D match to TRBD1 (6 bases). V lost 5 bases and J lost 9, with 20 bases in between. The germline V gene has CDR1 KGHSH and CDR2 LQKENI. The CDR3 sequence is 15 residues long. CDR3 in amino acids: CASSSTGTTGPPQHF. The CDR3 coding sequence is TGTGCCAGCTCATCTACCGGGACAACCGGTCCGCCCCAGCATTTT.

This clone was observed a single time. J is TRBJ2-7 and V is TRBV28; a possible D gene is TRBD2 (6 bases). Trimming shortened V by 2 bases and J by 4 bases, and 9 bases separated the two germline ends. Germline values: CDR1 MDHEN, CDR2 SYDVKM. The CDR3 has 13 residues. This chain's CDR3 is CASSLGGWYEQYF. The CDR3 DNA reads TGTGCCAGCAGTTTAGGAGGGTGGTACGAGCAGTACTTC.